These 9 T cell receptor beta chains were all obtained from the same sample, sequenced in a study of high-grade serous ovarian cancer treatment subgroups. Sequencing used immunoSEQ multiplex PCR; TCRdb keeps in-frame clones, though not all of them. Seen here are 15,000 to 20,000 clones, about 76% observed once, and the top ten hold more than 3.5%. Tumor tissue was taken before any definitive surgery or chemotherapy was given. The sequenced material came from tumor tissue. These receptor sequences come from a human donor with high-grade serous ovarian cancer.

This clone has only a few counts. The chain couples TRBV5-1 to TRBJ1-1; the D gene is possibly TRBD1 (6 bases). Germline V gives CDR1 SGHRS, CDR2 YFSETQ. V gave up 7 bases and J gave up 1 base, with 17 bases separating them. The CDR3 runs 15 residues. The CDR3 is CASGGANSGNTEAFF. CDR3 nucleotides: TGCGCCAGCGGGGGGGCGAACAGCGGGAACACTGAAGCTTTCTTT.

The chain has TRBV6-4 and TRBJ1-2, with D maybe TRBD1 (6 bases). The CDR3 is made up of 13 amino acids. Germline V gene lookup returns CDR1 MRHNA and CDR2 SNTAGT. V was pared by 3 bases and J by 7 bases, with 12 bases between. As DNA, the CDR3 is TGTGCCAGCAGTGAAGGACAGAGCGGTGGCTACACCTTC. It codes for CASSEGQSGGYTF.

This rearrangement joins TRBV28 to TRBJ1-2; 9 nucleotides match TRBD1. The CDR3 consists of 16 residues. In germline, CDR1 is MDHEN, CDR2 SYDVKM. V shed 6 bases, J shed 8 bases, and the junction held 16 bases outside the gene matches. This chain's CDR3 is CASRYSTGQGDRGYTF. CDR3 in DNA: TGTGCCAGCAGATATAGTACGGGACAGGGTGATCGGGGCTACACCTTC.

As regards this clone: Distinct nucleotide sequences in the sample also encode this CDR3. The chain carries TRBV9 and TRBJ2-7, with D hard to call. V lost 3 bases to trimming and J lost 4 bases, with 5 bases between them. Germline assignment: CDR1 SGDLS and CDR2 YYNGEE. CDR3 length equals 11 residues. The CDR3 DNA sequence: TGTGCCAGCAGCGCCGGTTACGAGCAGTACTTC. It encodes CASSAGYEQYF.

The chain employs TRBV19 and TRBJ2-3; D is perhaps TRBD2 (6 bases). Trimming pared 3 bases from V and 3 bases from J, leaving 13 bases between. This CDR3 is built from 15 residues. Germline V gives CDR1 LNHDA, CDR2 SQIVND (reference sequence). The CDR3 is CASSINLAPTDTQYF. The CDR3, as DNA: TGTGCCAGTAGTATTAACCTAGCGCCAACAGATACGCAGTATTTT.

The genes are TRBV23-1 and TRBJ1-3; no clear D gene. TRBV23-1 is assigned to the ORF class and has an uncertain function. V lost 6 bases, J lost 0 bases, and 18 bases lay in between. This CDR3 is 17 amino acids long. The CDR3 here is CASRPHLKPISGNTIYF. The DNA for the CDR3 is TGCGCCAGCAGGCCCCACTTAAAGCCAATCTCTGGAAACACCATATATTTT.

The sample holds a few counts of this clone. The genes are TRBV19 and TRBJ1-2, with a weak D call TRBD1 (6 bases). V shed 6 bases and J shed 6 bases, with 17 bases lying between them. CDR1 is LNHDA and CDR2 is SQIVND in the germline V gene (reference sequence). The CDR3 length is 14 residues. The CDR3 nucleotides are TGTGCCAGTAGCTCCCAGGGGAGAGGAAATGGCTACACCTTC. Translation: CASSSQGRGNGYTF.

The V gene is TRBV7-2, the J gene TRBJ1-2; 7 bases map to TRBD1. Germline V gene lookup returns CDR1 SGHTA and CDR2 FQGNSA. J lost 8 bases, V lost 5 bases, and 17 bases had no gene match. The CDR3 runs to 16 residues. Here the CDR3 DNA reads TGTGCCAGCAGCCCAGACGGACAGGCCCCTGTGGGAGGCTACACCTTC. Its protein product is CASSPDGQAPVGGYTF.

In DNA, the CDR3 is TGTGCCAGCAGCCGGCCGGGTAGCGGGACCTTAGATACGCAGTATTTT. Translation: CASSRPGSGTLDTQYF. This chain uses TRBV9 with TRBJ2-3; 8 nucleotides agree with TRBD2. This CDR3 contains 16 residues. J was trimmed by 5 bases and V by 4 bases; bases with no gene match: 12. CDR1 is SGDLS, CDR2 YYNGEE, per germline.